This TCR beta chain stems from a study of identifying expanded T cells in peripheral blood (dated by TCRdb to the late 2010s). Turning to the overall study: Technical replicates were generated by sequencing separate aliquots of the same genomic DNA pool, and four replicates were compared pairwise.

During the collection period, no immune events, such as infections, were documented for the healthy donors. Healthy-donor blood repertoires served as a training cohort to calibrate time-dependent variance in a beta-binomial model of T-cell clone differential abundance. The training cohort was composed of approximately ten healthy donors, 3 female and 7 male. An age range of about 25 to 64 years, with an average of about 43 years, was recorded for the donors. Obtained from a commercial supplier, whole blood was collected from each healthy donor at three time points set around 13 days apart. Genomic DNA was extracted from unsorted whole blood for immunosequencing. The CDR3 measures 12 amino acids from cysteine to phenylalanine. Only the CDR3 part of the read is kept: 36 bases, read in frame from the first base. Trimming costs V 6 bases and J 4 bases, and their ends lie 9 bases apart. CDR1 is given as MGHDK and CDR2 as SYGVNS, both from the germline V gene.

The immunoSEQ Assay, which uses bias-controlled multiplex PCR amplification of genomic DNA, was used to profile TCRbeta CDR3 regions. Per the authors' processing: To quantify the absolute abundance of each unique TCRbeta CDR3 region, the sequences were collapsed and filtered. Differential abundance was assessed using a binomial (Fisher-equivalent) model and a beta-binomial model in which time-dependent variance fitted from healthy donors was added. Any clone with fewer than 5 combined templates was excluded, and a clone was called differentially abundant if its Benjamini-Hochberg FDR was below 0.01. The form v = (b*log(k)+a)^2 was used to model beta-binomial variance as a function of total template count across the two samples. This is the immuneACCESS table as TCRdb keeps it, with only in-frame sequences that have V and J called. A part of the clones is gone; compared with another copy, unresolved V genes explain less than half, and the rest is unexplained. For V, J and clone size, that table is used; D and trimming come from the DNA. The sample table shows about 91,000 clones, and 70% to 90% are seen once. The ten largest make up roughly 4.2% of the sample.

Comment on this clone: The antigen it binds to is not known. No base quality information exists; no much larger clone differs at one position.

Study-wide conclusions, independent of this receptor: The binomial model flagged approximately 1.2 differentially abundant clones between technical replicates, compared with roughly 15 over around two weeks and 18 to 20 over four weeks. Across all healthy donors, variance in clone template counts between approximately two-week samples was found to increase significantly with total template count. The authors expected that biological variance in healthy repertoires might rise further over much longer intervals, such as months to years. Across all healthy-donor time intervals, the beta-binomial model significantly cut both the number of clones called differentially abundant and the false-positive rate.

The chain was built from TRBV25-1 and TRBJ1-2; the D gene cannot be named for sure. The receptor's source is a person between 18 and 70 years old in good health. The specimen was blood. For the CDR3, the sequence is CASRGKTYGYTF. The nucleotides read TGTGCCAGCAGGGGAAAGACCTATGGCTACACCTTC.